This T cell receptor (beta chain) was documented in a study of response to subunit inactivated influenza vaccine. General observations from the study: Researchers suggested that each seasonal influenza vaccination recruits few new T cells.

From the RT-PCR reads, TCRdb called clonotypes with MiXCR, one entry per CDR3 protein. The sample contains about 520,000 distinct CDR3 sequences, about 7.2% of which appear only once. Ten or more counts support this clonotype. Antigen specificity is unknown. The receptor was derived from a man aged 50 to 75 who received an inactivated influenza vaccine. The sample here was PBMCs from blood, taken around 25 months after vaccination.

The CDR3 sequence: CASSRGLAVYNEQFF. The CDR3 DNA reads as TGTGCCAGCAGCCGGGGACTAGCGGTCTACAATGAGCAGTTCTTC. The V and J genes are TRBV6-1 and TRBJ2-1; TRBD2 agrees at 11 bases. V shed 6 bases, J shed 3 bases, and the junction held 4 bases outside the gene matches. Per germline, CDR1 MNHNS and CDR2 SASEGT. The CDR3 has 15 amino acids.